This T cell receptor (beta chain) was recorded in a study of CD8 T cells in Susac syndrome. Negative isolation was used for CD8+ and CD4+ T cells, and FACS enrichment was applied to TEMRA cells. Germline CDR1 reads SGHVS; CDR2 reads FQNEAQ. V lost 2 bases and J 4 bases, leaving 15 bases between the germline ends. CDR3 length: 16 amino acids. This clonotype was seen just once. With random hexamers, 0.5 to 1 ug RNA was reverse transcribed. TCRdb re-derived calls from the immunoSEQ multiplex PCR reads in MiXCR, one entry per CDR3 protein. The sample yields almost 450,000 distinct CDR3 sequences, approximately 89% seen once.

This chain links TRBV7-8 with TRBJ2-1; D perhaps matches TRBD1 (7 bases). The source of this sequence is a human donor with multiple sclerosis. The sequenced sample consisted of CD8+ T cells from PBMCs. The chain's CDR3 is CASSLRGRDQYNEQFF. The CDR3 DNA follows: TGTGCCAGCAGCTTAAGGGGGCGGGATCAATACAATGAGCAGTTCTTC.